These 3 T cell receptor beta chains share one sample of origin, sequenced in a study of regulatory T cells in long-lasting Graves disease. The authors built TCR beta libraries using iRepertoire HTBI primers and Arm-PCR of CDR3 regions. TCRdb independently ran MiXCR on the multiplex PCR reads; one entry per CDR3 protein. This sample has hundreds of thousands of distinct CDR3 sequences, with about 22% found just once. Indicated time point: persistent/refractory GD, antithyroid drugs over 5 years with positive TRAb. Generation of the TCR library employed RNA extracted from PBMCs. The sample here was peripheral blood mononuclear cells (PBMCs), taken when the disease was refractory, from a patient treated with antithyroid drugs. The receptors shown here come from a female donor with Graves disease.

Concerning this clonotype itself: It may be a read error: a sequence one base away is much more abundant. V and J are TRBV2 and TRBJ2-7; D possibly uses TRBD1 or TRBD2 (5 bases each). The V gene's germline CDR1 is SNHLY and CDR2 FYNNEI. This CDR3 spans 13 amino acids. CDR3 in DNA: TGTGTCAGCAACATAGGGGCGGGTTACGAGCAGTACTTC. It yields the protein CVSNIGAGYEQYF.

This clonotype was found many times. The gene calls are TRBV20-1 and TRBJ1-2; tentatively, D is TRBD1 (5 bases). The CDR3 is made up of 14 amino acids. Germline V gene lookup returns CDR1 DFQATT and CDR2 SNEGSKA (reference sequence). Trimming removed 1 base at V and 7 bases at J, with 16 bases between. In nucleotides, the CDR3 is TGCAGTGCTAGAGGCTGGGGGGAAGAAAGTGGCTACACCTTC. Amino acids: CSARGWGEESGYTF.

This clonotype was observed a handful of times. The chain recombines TRBV10-3 with TRBJ1-2; D is possibly TRBD1 (5 bases). This CDR3 spans 13 amino acids. V was pared by 6 bases and J by 0 bases, with 8 bases between. The V gene's germline CDR1 is ENHRY and CDR2 SYGVKD. CDR3 DNA: TGTGCCATCAGGGACACCTCTAACTATGGCTACACCTTC. This codes for CAIRDTSNYGYTF.